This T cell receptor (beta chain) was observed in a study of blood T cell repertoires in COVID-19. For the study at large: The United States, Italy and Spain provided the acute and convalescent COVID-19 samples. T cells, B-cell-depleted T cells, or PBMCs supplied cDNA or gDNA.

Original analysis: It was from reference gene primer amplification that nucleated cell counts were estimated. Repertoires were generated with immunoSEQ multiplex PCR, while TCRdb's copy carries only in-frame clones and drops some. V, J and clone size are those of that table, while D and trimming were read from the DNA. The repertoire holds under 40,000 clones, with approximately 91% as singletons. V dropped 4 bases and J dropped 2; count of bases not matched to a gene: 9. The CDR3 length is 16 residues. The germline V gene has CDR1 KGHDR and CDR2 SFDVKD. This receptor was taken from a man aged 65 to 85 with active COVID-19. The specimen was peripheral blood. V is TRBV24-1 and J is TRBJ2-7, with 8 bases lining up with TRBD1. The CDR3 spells CATSESGTGDTYEQYF. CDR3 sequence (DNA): TGTGCCACCAGTGAGTCCGGGACAGGAGACACCTACGAGCAGTACTTC.